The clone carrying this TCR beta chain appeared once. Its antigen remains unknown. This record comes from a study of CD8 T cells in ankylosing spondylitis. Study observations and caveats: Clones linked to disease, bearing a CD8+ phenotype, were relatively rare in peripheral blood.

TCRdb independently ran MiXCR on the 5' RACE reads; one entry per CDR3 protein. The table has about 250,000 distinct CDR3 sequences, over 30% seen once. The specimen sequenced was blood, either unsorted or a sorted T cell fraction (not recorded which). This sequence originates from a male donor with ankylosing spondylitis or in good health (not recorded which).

In DNA, the CDR3 is TGTGCCAGCAGCGGGGGGGTAAACTACAATGAGCAGTTCTTC. It encodes CASSGGVNYNEQFF. The chain employs TRBV27 and TRBJ2-1, with 8 nucleotides matching TRBD2. The CDR3 totals 14 residues. The V segment lost 6 bases and the J segment 3 bases; nucleotides outside the gene matches: 4. The germline gives CDR1 MNHEY, CDR2 SMNVEV (reference sequence).